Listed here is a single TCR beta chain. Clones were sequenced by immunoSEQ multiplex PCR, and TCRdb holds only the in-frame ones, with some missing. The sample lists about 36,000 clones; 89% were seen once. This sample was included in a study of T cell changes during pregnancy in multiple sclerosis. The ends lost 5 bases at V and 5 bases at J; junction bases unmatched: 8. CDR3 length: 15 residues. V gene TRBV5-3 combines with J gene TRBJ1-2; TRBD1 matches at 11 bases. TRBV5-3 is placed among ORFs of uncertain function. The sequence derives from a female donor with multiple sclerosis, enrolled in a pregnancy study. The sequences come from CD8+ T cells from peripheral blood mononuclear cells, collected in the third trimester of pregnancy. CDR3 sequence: CARRVDRGLVYGYTF. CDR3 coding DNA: TGTGCCAGAAGAGTGGACAGGGGGCTGGTTTATGGCTACACCTTC.